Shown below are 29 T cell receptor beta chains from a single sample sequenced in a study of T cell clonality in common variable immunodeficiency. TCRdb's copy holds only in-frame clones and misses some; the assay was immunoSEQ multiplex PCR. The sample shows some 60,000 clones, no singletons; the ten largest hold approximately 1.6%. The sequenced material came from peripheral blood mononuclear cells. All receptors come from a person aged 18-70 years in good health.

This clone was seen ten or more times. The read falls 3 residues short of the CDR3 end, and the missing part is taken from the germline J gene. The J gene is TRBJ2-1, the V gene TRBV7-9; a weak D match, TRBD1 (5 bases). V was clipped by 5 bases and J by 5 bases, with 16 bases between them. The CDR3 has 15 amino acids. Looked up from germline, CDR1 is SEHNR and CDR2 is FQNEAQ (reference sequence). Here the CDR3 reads CASSPPRGRDNEQFF. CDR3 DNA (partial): TGTGCCAGCAGCCCCCCTAGGGGCCGGGACAATGAG.

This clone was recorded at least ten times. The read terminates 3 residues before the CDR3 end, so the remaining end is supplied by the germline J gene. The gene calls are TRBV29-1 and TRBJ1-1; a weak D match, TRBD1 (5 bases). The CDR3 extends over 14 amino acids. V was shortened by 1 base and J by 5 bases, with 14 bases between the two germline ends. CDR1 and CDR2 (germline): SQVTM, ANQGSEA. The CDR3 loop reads CSVEVVGHGTEAFF. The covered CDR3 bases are TGCAGCGTTGAAGTCGTGGGGCATGGGACTGAA.

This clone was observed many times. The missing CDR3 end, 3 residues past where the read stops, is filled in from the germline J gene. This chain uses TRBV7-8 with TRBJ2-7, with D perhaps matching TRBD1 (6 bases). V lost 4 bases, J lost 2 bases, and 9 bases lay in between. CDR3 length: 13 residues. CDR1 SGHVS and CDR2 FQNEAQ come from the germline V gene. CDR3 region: CASSSGTTYEQYF. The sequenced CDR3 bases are TGTGCCAGCAGCTCCGGGACAACCTACGAG.

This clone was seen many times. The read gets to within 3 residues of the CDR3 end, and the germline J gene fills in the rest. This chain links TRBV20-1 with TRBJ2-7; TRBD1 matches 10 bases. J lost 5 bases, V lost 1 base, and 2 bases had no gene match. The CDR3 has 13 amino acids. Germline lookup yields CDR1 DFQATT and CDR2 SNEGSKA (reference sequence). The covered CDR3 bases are TGCAGTGCTAGAGCTGGGACAGGGGACGAG. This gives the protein CSARAGTGDE. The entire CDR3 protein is CSARAGTGDEQYF.

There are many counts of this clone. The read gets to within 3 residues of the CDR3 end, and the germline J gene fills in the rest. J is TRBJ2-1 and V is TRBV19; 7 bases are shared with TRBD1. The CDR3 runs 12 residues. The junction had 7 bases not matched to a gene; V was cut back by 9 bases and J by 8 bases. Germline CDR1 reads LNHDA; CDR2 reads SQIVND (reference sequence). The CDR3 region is CASSTGFDEQFF. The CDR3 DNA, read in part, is TGTGCCAGCTCGACAGGGTTCGATGAG.

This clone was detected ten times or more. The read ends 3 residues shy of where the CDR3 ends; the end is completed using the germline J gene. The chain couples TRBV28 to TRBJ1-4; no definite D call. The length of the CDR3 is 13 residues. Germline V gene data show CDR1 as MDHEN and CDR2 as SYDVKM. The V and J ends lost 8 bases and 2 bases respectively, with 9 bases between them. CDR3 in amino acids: CASGGGTNEKLFF. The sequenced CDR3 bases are TGTGCCAGCGGCGGTGGGACTAATGAAAAA.

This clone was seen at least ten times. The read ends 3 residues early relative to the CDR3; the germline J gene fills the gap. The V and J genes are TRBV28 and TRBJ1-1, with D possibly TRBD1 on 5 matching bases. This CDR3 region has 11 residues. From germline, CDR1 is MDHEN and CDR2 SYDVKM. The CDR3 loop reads CASKIQGGAFF. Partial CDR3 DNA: TGTGCCAGCAAAATCCAGGGAGGG. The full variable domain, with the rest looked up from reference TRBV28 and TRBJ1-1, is DVKVTQSSRYLVKRTGEKVFLECVQDMDHENMFWYRQDPGLGLRLIYFSYDVKMKEKGDIPEGYSVSREKKERFSLILESASTNQTSMYLCASKIQGGAFFGQGTRLTVV.

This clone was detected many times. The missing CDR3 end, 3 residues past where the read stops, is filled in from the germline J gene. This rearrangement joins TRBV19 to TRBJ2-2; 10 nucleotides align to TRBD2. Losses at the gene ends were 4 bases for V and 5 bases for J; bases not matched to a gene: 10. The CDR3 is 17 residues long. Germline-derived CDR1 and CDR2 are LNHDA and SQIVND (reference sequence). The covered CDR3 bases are TGTGCCAGTAGTACTAAATCTAGCGGGAGTAGTACCGGGGAG. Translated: CASSTKSSGSSTGE. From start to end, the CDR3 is CASSTKSSGSSTGELFF.

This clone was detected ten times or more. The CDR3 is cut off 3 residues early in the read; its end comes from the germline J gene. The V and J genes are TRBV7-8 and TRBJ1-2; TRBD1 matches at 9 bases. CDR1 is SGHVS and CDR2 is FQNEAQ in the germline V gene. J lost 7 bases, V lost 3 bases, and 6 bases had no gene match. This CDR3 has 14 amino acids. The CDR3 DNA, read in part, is TGTGCCAGCAGCTTGGACAGGGGATTGTTTGGC. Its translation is CASSLDRGLFG. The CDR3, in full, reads CASSLDRGLFGYTF.

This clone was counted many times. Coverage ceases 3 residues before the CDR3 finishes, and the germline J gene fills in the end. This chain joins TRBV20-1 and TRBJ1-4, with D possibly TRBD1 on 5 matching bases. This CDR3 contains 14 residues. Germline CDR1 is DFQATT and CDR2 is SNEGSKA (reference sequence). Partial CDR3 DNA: TGCAGTGCTAGAGATGGGGGGTCCAGGGCCAAA. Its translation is CSARDGGSRAK. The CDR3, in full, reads CSARDGGSRAKLFF.

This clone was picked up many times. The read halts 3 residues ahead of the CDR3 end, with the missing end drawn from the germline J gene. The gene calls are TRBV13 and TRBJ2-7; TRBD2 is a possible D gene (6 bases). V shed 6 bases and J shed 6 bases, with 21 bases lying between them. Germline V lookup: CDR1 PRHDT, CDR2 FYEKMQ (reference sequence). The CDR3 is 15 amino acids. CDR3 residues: CASSFSTRRGGEQYF. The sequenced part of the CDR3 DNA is TGTGCCAGCAGTTTCTCGACGCGTCGGGGAGGCGAG.

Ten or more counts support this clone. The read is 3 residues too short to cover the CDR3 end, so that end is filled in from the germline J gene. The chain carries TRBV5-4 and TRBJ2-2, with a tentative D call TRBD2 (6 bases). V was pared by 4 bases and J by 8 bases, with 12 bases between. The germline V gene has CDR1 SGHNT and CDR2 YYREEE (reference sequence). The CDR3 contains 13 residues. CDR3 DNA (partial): TGTGCCAGCAGCCCGGGGAGGCCTGGGGAG. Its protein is CASSPGRPGE. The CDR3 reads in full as CASSPGRPGELFF.

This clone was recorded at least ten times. The DNA read from the CDR3 is TGCGCCAGCAGCTTGGACTATGAG. Translated, it gives CASSLDYE. The whole CDR3 sequence reads CASSLDYEQFF. This chain connects TRBV5-1 to TRBJ2-1; D remains unclear. The read finishes 3 residues shy of the CDR3 end, and the germline J gene is used to complete it. The CDR3 runs 11 residues. Germline loops: CDR1 SGHRS, CDR2 YFSETQ. Trimming cost V 0 bases and J 8 bases, with 3 bases left between them.

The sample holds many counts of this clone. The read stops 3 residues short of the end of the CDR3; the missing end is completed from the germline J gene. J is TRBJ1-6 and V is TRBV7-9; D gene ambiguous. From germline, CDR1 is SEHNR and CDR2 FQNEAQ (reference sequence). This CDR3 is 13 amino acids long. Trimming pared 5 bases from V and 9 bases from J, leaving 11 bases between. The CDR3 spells CASSALQGSPLHF. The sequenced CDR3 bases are TGTGCCAGCAGCGCCCTCCAAGGTTCACCC.

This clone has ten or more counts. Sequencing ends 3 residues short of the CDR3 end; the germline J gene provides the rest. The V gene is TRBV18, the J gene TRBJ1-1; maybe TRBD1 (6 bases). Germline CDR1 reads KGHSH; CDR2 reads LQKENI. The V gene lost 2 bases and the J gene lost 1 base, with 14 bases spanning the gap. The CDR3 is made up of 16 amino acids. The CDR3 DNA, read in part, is TGTGCCAGCTCACCAAAGTTAGGGGGAACGAACACTGAA. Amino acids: CASSPKLGGTNTE. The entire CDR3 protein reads CASSPKLGGTNTEAFF.

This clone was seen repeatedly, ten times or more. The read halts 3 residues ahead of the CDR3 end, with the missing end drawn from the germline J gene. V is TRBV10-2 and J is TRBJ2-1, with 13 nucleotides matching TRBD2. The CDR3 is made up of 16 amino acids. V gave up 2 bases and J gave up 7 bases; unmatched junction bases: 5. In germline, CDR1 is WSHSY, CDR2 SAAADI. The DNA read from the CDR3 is TGCGCCAGCAGTGAGCGGACTAGCGGGAGAAGAAATGAG. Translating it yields CASSERTSGRRNE. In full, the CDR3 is CASSERTSGRRNEQFF.

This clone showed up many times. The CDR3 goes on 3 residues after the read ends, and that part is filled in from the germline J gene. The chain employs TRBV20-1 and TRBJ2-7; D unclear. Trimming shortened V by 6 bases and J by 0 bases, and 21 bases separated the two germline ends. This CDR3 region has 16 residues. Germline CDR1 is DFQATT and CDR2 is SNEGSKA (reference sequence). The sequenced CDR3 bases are TGCAGTGCCGCCATTAGTCCCTCAGCGCGCTCCTACGAG. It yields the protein CSAAISPSARSYE. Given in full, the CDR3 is CSAAISPSARSYEQYF.

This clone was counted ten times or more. The sequenced CDR3 bases are TGTGCCAGCAGTCCCTCGCGGGCTGAG. Its translation: CASSPSRAE. The whole CDR3 is CASSPSRAEQFF. The rearrangement links TRBV2 to TRBJ2-1; possibly TRBD2 for D (5 bases). The CDR3 end lies 3 residues beyond the end of the read and is filled in from the germline J gene. Trimming shortened V by 5 bases and J by 9 bases, and 11 bases separated the two germline ends. Germline CDR1 SNHLY, CDR2 FYNNEI. The CDR3 contains 12 residues.

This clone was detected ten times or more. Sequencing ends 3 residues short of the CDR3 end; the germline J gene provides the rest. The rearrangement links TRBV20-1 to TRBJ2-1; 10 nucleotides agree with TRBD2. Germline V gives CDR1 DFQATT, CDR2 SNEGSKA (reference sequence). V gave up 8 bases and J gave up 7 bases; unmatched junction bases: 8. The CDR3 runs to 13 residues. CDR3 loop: CSHPGLADNEQFF. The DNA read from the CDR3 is TGCAGTCATCCAGGACTAGCGGATAATGAG.

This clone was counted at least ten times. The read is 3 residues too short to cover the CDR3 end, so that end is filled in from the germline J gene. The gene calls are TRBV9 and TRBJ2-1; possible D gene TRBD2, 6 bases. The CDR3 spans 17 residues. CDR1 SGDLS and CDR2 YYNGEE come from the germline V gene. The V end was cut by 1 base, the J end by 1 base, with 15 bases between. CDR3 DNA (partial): TGTGCCAGCAGCGTAAGTCGAGGCGGGGCTTCCTACAATGAG. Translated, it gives CASSVSRGGASYNE. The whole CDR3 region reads CASSVSRGGASYNEQFF.

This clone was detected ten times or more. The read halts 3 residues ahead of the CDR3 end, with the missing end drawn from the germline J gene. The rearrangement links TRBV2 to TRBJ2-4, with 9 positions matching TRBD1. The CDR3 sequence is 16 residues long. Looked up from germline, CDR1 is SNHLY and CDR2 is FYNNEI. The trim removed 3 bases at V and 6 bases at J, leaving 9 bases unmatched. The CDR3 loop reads CASSDAGTGLRNIQYF. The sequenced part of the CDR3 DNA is TGTGCCAGCAGTGACGCCGGGACAGGGTTAAGAAACATT.

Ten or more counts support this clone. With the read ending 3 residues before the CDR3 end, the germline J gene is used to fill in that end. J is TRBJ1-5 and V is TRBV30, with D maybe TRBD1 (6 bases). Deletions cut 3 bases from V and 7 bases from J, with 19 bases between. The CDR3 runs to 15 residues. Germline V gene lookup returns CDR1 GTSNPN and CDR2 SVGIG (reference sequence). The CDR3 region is CAWSPLSRGGQPQHF. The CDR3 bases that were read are TGTGCCTGGAGCCCTCTGAGCAGGGGTGGGCAGCCC. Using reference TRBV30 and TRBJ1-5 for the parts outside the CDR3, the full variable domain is SQTIHQWPATLVQPVGSPLSLECTVEGTSNPNLYWYRQAAGRGLQLLFYSVGIGQISSEVPQNLSASRPQDRQFILSSKKLLLSDSGFYLCAWSPLSRGGQPQHFGDGTRLSIL.

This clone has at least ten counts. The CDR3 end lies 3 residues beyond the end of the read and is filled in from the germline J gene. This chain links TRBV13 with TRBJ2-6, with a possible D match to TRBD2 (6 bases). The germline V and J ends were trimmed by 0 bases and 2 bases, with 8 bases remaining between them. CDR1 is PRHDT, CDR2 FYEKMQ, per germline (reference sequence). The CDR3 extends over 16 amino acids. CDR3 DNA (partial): TGTGCCAGCAGCTTAGGACCGGGGGCTGGGGCCAACGTC. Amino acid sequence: CASSLGPGAGANV. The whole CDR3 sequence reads CASSLGPGAGANVLTF.

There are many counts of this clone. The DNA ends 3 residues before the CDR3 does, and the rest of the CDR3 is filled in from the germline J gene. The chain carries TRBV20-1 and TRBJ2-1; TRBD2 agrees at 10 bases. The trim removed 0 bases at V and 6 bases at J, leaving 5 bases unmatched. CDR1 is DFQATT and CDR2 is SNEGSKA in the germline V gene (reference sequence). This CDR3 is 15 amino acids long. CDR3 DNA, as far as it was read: TGCAGTGCTAGAGATACACTAGCGGGAACCAATGAG. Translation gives CSARDTLAGTNE. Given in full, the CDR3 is CSARDTLAGTNEQFF.

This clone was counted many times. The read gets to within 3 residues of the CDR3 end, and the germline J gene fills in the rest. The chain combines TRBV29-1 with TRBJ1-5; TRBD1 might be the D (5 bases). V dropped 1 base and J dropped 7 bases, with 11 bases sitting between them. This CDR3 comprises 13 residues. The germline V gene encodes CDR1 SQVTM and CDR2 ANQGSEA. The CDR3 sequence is CSVEGQGSQPQHF. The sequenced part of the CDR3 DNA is TGCAGCGTTGAAGGGCAGGGAAGCCAGCCC.

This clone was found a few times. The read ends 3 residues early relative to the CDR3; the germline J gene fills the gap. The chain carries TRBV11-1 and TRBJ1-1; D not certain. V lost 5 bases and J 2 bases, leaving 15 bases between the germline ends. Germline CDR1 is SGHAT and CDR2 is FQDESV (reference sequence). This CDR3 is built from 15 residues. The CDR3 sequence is CASSPRSAFNTEAFF. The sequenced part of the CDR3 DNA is TGTGCCAGCAGCCCTAGATCGGCGTTTAACACTGAA.

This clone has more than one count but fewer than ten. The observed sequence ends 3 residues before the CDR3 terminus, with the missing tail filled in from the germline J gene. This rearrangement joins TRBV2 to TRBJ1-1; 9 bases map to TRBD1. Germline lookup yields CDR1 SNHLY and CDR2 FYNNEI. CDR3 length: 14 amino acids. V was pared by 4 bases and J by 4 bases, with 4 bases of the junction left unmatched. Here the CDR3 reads CASSVGQGGTEAFF. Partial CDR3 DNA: TGTGCCAGCAGTGTGGGACAGGGTGGCACTGAA.

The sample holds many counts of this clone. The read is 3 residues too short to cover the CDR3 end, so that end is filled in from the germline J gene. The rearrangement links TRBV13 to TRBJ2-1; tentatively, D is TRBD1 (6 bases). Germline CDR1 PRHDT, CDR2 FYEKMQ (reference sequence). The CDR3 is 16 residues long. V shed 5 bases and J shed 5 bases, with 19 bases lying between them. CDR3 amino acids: CASSHPLGGDNNEQFF. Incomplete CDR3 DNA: TGTGCCAGCAGCCACCCGTTAGGGGGTGATAACAATGAG. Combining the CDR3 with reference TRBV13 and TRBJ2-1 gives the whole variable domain AAGVIQSPRHLIKEKRETATLKCYPIPRHDTVYWYQQGPGQDPQFLISFYEKMQSDKGSIPDRFSAQQFSDYHSELNMSSLELGDSALYFCASSHPLGGDNNEQFFGPGTRLTVL.

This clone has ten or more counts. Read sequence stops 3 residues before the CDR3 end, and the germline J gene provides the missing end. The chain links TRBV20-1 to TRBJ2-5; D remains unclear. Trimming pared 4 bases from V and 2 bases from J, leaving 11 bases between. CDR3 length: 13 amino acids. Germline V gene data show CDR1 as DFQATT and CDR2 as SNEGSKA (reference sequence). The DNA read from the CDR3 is TGCAGTGCTAACAGTGGCTTTCAAGAGACC. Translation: CSANSGFQET. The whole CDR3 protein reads CSANSGFQETQYF.